The 11 T cell receptor beta chains below come from one sample, sequenced in a study of shared clonotypes between healthy human individuals. Sequencing was performed with immunoSEQ multiplex PCR; in TCRdb, only in-frame clones are kept and a portion is missing. The sample yields 2 million to 2.5 million clones, nearly 97% seen once. The sequencing sample was made of naive CD4+ T cells sorted from blood. Subset denoted: CD45RA+ positively selected. The receptors shown here come from a man younger than 35 in good health.

The chain employs TRBV7-9 and TRBJ2-1; 7 positions match TRBD2. The germline gives CDR1 SEHNR, CDR2 FQNEAQ (reference sequence). The CDR3 length is 14 residues. V gave up 2 bases and J gave up 8 bases; unmatched junction bases: 6. CDR3 DNA sequence: TGTGCCAGCAGCTTAAGGATCGGGGGGTATGAGCAGTTCTTC. Its translation: CASSLRIGGYEQFF.

The chain joins TRBV4-1 to TRBJ2-2; a weak D match, TRBD1 (6 bases). V lost 1 base and J 6 bases, leaving 9 bases between the germline ends. Germline assignment: CDR1 MGHRA and CDR2 YSYEKL. The CDR3 loop spans 14 amino acids. The CDR3 bases are TGCGCCAGCAGCCAAGTCCAGGGGCCCGGGGAGCTGTTTTTT. Translated, it gives CASSQVQGPGELFF.

The chain joins TRBV9 to TRBJ1-3; TRBD1 matches 7 bases. The trim removed 4 bases at V and 0 bases at J, leaving 16 bases unmatched. The CDR3 consists of 19 residues. Germline lookup yields CDR1 SGDLS and CDR2 YYNGEE. CDR3 nucleotides: TGTGCCAGCAGCATCCCCAGGGGGGCAGGGGCCGACTCTGGAAACACCATATATTTT. Its translation: CASSIPRGAGADSGNTIYF.

The chain carries TRBV7-2 and TRBJ1-4; 10 bases align to TRBD1. This CDR3 is built from 16 residues. CDR1 and CDR2 from the germline V gene are SGHTA and FQGNSA. Trimming removed 4 bases from V and 10 bases from J; junction bases left unmatched: 12. The CDR3 here is CASSSGQGEFFGKLFF. CDR3 sequence (DNA): TGTGCCAGCAGCTCTGGACAGGGGGAGTTTTTCGGAAAACTGTTTTTT.

This chain links TRBV5-1 with TRBJ2-3; the match to TRBD2 covers 11 bases. CDR1 is SGHRS, CDR2 YFSETQ, per germline. With V trimmed by 6 bases and J by 2 bases, 11 bases remained unmatched. The length of the CDR3 is 17 residues. CDR3 sequence: CASTLLTSGDITDTQYF. In nucleotides, the CDR3 is TGCGCCAGCACCCTGCTGACTAGCGGGGACATCACAGATACGCAGTATTTT. Using reference TRBV5-1 and TRBJ2-3 for the parts outside the CDR3, the full variable domain is KAGVTQTPRYLIKTRGQQVTLSCSPISGHRSVSWYQQTPGQGLQFLFEYFSETQRNKGNFPGRFSGRQFSNSRSEMNVSTLELGDSALYLCASTLLTSGDITDTQYFGPGTRLTVL.

The chain has TRBV18 and TRBJ2-6, with 9 bases matching TRBD1. CDR1 is KGHSH and CDR2 is LQKENI in the germline V gene. J was trimmed by 1 base and V by 3 bases; bases with no gene match: 4. The length of the CDR3 is 17 residues. The CDR3 region is CASSPGTGLSGANVLTF. CDR3 in DNA: TGTGCCAGCTCACCCGGGACAGGGTTATCTGGGGCCAACGTCCTGACTTTC.

The chain links TRBV10-3 to TRBJ1-5, with no clear D. The CDR3 extends over 14 amino acids. Germline V gene lookup returns CDR1 ENHRY and CDR2 SYGVKD. The V and J ends lost 2 bases and 6 bases respectively, with 11 bases between them. The CDR3 protein is CAISEGRTGQPQHF. CDR3 nucleotides: TGTGCCATCAGTGAGGGTCGAACGGGTCAGCCCCAGCATTTT.

CDR3 coding DNA: TGCAGCCAGCTCAGGCAGGGGCCCCAGCATTTT. It yields the protein CSQLRQGPQHF. J is TRBJ1-5 and V is TRBV29-1, with D perhaps matching TRBD1 (5 bases). The CDR3 runs to 11 residues. The V and J ends lost 8 bases and 9 bases respectively, with 14 bases between them. Germline V gene sequence: CDR1 SQVTM, CDR2 ANQGSEA.

The chain is built from TRBV7-9 and TRBJ1-5; D remains unclear. This CDR3 is 16 amino acids long. Germline V gene sequence: CDR1 SEHNR, CDR2 FQNEAQ (reference sequence). Trimming stripped 5 bases from V and 2 bases from J, with 16 bases between. The CDR3 protein is CASSPTGPFGNQPQHF. For the CDR3, the DNA is TGTGCCAGCAGCCCGACCGGGCCGTTTGGCAATCAGCCCCAGCATTTT. The whole variable domain, remainder taken from reference TRBV7-9 and TRBJ1-5, is DTGVSQNPRHKITKRGQNVTFRCDPISEHNRLYWYRQTLGQGPEFLTYFQNEAQLEKSRLLSDRFSAERPKGSFSTLEIQRTEQGDSAMYLCASSPTGPFGNQPQHFGDGTRLSIL.

The chain joins TRBV27 to TRBJ2-7; 9 bases fit TRBD2. The CDR3 covers 15 residues. The germline gives CDR1 MNHEY, CDR2 SMNVEV (reference sequence). V was clipped by 7 bases and J by 2 bases; unmatched bases: 9. In DNA, the CDR3 is TGTGCCAGCACTCGAGTAGCGGGAGAGACCTACGAGCAGTACTTC. This encodes CASTRVAGETYEQYF.

This sequence joins TRBV28 and TRBJ2-7; TRBD1 matches at 7 bases. CDR3 size: 14 residues. The germline gives CDR1 MDHEN, CDR2 SYDVKM. Losses at the gene ends were 4 bases for V and 2 bases for J; bases not matched to a gene: 5. The CDR3 region has the DNA TGTGCCAGCAGTTCAGGGGGTGATACCTACGAGCAGTACTTC. This codes for CASSSGGDTYEQYF.